This is a list of T cell receptor beta chains from one sample in a study of blood T cell repertoires in COVID-19. The table came from immunoSEQ multiplex PCR; TCRdb's copy has only in-frame clones and leaves some out. This sample has about 220,000 clones, with over 75% found just once. Sequencing was carried out using PBMCs or T cells enriched from blood (not recorded which). These receptor sequences come from a woman aged 60 to 75 who had recovered from COVID-19. CDR3s include the opening cysteine and the closing phenylalanine or tryptophan. The D gene is left open where the match is weak. Only part of the rows carry a size: once, few, many, or a class if the clone is expanded.

v_call	d_call	j_call	clone_size	cdr3_nt	cdr3_aa
TRBV3-1/TRBV3-2	TRBD1	TRBJ2-7	.	TGTGCCAGCAGCTATCACCGGGACAGGGGAGACGAGCAGTACTTC	CASSYHRDRGDEQYF
TRBV5-6	TRBD2	TRBJ2-1	.	TGTGCCAGCAGCACCGAGGGGCTAGCGGTTTCCTACAATGAGCAGTTCTTC	CASSTEGLAVSYNEQFF
TRBV15	.	TRBJ2-2	few	TGTGCCACCAGCAGAGTTCACGGGGTCGTGAACACCGGGGAGCTGTTTTTT	CATSRVHGVVNTGELFF
TRBV5-4	TRBD2	TRBJ2-1	.	TGTGCCAGCAGCCCCGGACTAGCTGGGAATGAGCAGTTCTTC	CASSPGLAGNEQFF
TRBV6-4	.	TRBJ1-6	once	TGTGCCAGCAGTGTCCGGGGCTCCTATAATTCACCCCTCCACTTT	CASSVRGSYNSPLHF
TRBV7-3	.	TRBJ2-7	.	TGTGCCAGCAGCTTAGCGTCAGGGGTTGAGCAGTACTTC	CASSLASGVEQYF
TRBV7-9	.	TRBJ1-1	.	TGTGCCAGCAGCTTAAGCTGGCCCGGGAAGAGAGAGCAAGCTTTCTTT	CASSLSWPGKREQAFF
TRBV2	.	TRBJ2-7	.	TGTGCCAGCAGCGAAGATTTAGCGGTGGGAGGGGGAGAGCAGTACTTC	CASSEDLAVGGGEQYF
TRBV6-5	.	TRBJ1-6	.	TGTGCCAGCAGTACTATTAATTCACCCCTCCACTTT	CASSTINSPLHF
TRBV19	.	TRBJ1-1	.	TGTGCCAGTAGTATGACAGGAGATAACACTGAAGCTTTCTTT	CASSMTGDNTEAFF
TRBV21-1	.	TRBJ2-1	.	TGTGCCAGCAGCAAAACCAACCGGGACAGGGGAAGCTCTGGGGGATACAATGAGCAGTTCTTC	CASSKTNRDRGSSGGYNEQFF
TRBV5-1	.	TRBJ2-1	.	TGCGCCAGCAGCTTCAGGCAGGGGAACACTGATGAGCAGTTCTTC	CASSFRQGNTDEQFF
TRBV5-4	.	TRBJ2-1	once	TGTGCCGGATCTCGGGACACCCGGGGTGAGCAGTTCTTC	CAGSRDTRGEQFF
TRBV12-3/TRBV12-4	TRBD1	TRBJ2-7	few	TGTGCCAGCAGAGGACAGGGATCCTACGAGCAGTACTTC	CASRGQGSYEQYF
TRBV7-9	TRBD1	TRBJ1-4	.	TGTGCCAGCAGCTTAGGGACAGGGATGGGGGAAAAACTGTTTTTT	CASSLGTGMGEKLFF
TRBV10-3	.	TRBJ1-1	few	TGTGCCATCAGTGATCAACAGAACACTGAAGCTTTCTTT	CAISDQQNTEAFF
TRBV30	.	TRBJ2-5	.	TGTGCCTGGAGTTCAGGGGAAGAGACCCAGTACTTC	CAWSSGEETQYF
TRBV27	TRBD1	TRBJ2-7	many	TGTGCCAGCAGTTTATCGGCAGGGGGAACCTACGAGCAGTACTTC	CASSLSAGGTYEQYF
TRBV7-2	.	TRBJ2-7	.	TGTGCCAGCAGCTTAGAGGTGGGCCTCTCCTACGAGCAGTACTTC	CASSLEVGLSYEQYF
TRBV27	TRBD1	TRBJ1-2	.	TGTGCCAGCAGTTTATCGCCTTTGGGACAGGCGAACTATGGCTACACCTTC	CASSLSPLGQANYGYTF
TRBV27	.	TRBJ2-7	.	TGTGCCAGCAGTCCCAGACAGGATTTCTACGAGCAGTACTTC	CASSPRQDFYEQYF
TRBV9	.	TRBJ1-3	many	TGTGCCAGCAGCGTAGCCTGGCAATCTGGAAACACCATATATTTT	CASSVAWQSGNTIYF
TRBV12-5	TRBD1	TRBJ1-2	.	TGTGCTAGTGGTCTCGGACAGGGAGGTTTTGGCTACACCTTC	CASGLGQGGFGYTF
TRBV28	.	TRBJ1-5	few	TGTGCCAGCAGTCCCCTTTTCTTTAGCAATCAGCCCCAGCATTTT	CASSPLFFSNQPQHF
TRBV6-5	TRBD1	TRBJ1-2	.	TGTGCCAGCAGGCGGACAGGGGATTACTATGGCTACACCTTC	CASRRTGDYYGYTF
TRBV5-1	TRBD2	TRBJ2-3	.	TGCGCCAGCACCTTAGCGGGGGGTACAGATACGCAGTATTTT	CASTLAGGTDTQYF
TRBV7-8	.	TRBJ1-1	.	TGTGCCAGCAGCTTGCAGGGGAACATGAACACTGAAGCTTTCTTT	CASSLQGNMNTEAFF
TRBV4-1	TRBD2	TRBJ2-3	.	TGCGCCAGCAGCCGCGTCGCCCCCTTAGCGGGGGGGGGAGATACGCAGTATTTT	CASSRVAPLAGGGDTQYF
TRBV7-6	TRBD1	TRBJ2-7	.	TGTGCCAGCAGCTTACGGCGACCAGGGGGCTTAATACCCCTTCACGAGCAGTACTTC	CASSLRRPGGLIPLHEQYF
TRBV2	TRBD2	TRBJ2-5	.	TGTGCCAGCTCTAGCGGGGGGGAAGTTTACCAAGAGACCCAGTACTTC	CASSSGGEVYQETQYF
TRBV18	TRBD1	TRBJ2-1	.	TGTGCCAGCTCACCACCGGACAGGGCCGGGATCGGTAGTTCCTACAATGAGCAGTTCTTC	CASSPPDRAGIGSSYNEQFF
TRBV24-1	TRBD2	TRBJ2-1	.	TGTGCCACCAGTGAATCCGGGACTAGCGGGGTTAGCTCCTACAATGAGCAGTTCTTC	CATSESGTSGVSSYNEQFF
TRBV12-3/TRBV12-4	.	TRBJ1-6	.	TGTGCCAGCAGAATACAGGCATATTCACCCCTCCACTTT	CASRIQAYSPLHF
TRBV12-3/TRBV12-4	TRBD1	TRBJ1-5	.	TGTGCCAGCAGTTCTCAGGGGGCTCAGCCCCAGCATTTT	CASSSQGAQPQHF
TRBV5-1	TRBD2	TRBJ2-7	.	TGCGCCAGCAGCTTGGGCGCTAGCGGGAGGACCTACGAGCAGTACTTC	CASSLGASGRTYEQYF
TRBV7-9	TRBD2	TRBJ2-1	.	TGTGCCAGCAGCTTGACTAAAGCGGGAGTTTCGTATGAGCAGTTCTTC	CASSLTKAGVSYEQFF
TRBV18	.	TRBJ2-1	.	TGTGCCAGCTCACCGCAGTCAAATGAGCAGTTCTTC	CASSPQSNEQFF
TRBV4-2	.	TRBJ1-4	.	TGTGCCAGCAGCCCTTCACAGGTTCGGAATGAAAAACTGTTTTTT	CASSPSQVRNEKLFF
TRBV4-1	.	TRBJ2-2	few	TGCGCCAGCAGTGACAGCGGCGGGGCTGAAACCGGGGAGCTGTTTTTT	CASSDSGGAETGELFF
TRBV19	.	TRBJ2-7	few	TGTGCCAGTAACCCGAGCGGTAGCTCCTACGAGCAGTACTTC	CASNPSGSSYEQYF
TRBV14	TRBD2	TRBJ2-3	.	TGTGCCAGCAGCCAAGAAGTGGGACTAGCGGGGGGGCCCGATACGCAGTATTTT	CASSQEVGLAGGPDTQYF
TRBV19	.	TRBJ1-1	.	TGTGCCAGTAGTATAGGTCCGGGAGGGACGACTGAAGCTTTCTTT	CASSIGPGGTTEAFF
TRBV6-5	.	TRBJ1-3	.	TGTGCCAGCAGGCAGGGGTCTGGAAACACCATATATTTT	CASRQGSGNTIYF
TRBV19	.	TRBJ2-1	.	TGTGCCAGTAGTGAAGGGGACACCTACAATGAGCAGTTCTTC	CASSEGDTYNEQFF
TRBV7-3	.	TRBJ1-1	.	TGTGCCAGCAGAGTACTACCGAACACTGAAGCTTTCTTT	CASRVLPNTEAFF
TRBV2	TRBD1	TRBJ1-2	few	TGTGCCAGCAGTGAAACAGGGGTGGGCGGCTACACCTTC	CASSETGVGGYTF
TRBV3-1/TRBV3-2	TRBD2	TRBJ2-1	once	TGTGCCAGCAGCCATCGGTCTAGCGGAGGATACAATGAGCAGTTCTTC	CASSHRSSGGYNEQFF
TRBV15	TRBD1	TRBJ1-4	.	TGTGCCACCAGCAGTCGGTCGGGACAGAATGAAAAACTGTTTTTT	CATSSRSGQNEKLFF
TRBV3-1/TRBV3-2	TRBD1	TRBJ1-2	.	TGTGCCAGCAGCCAGATAGACAGGGGCTATGGCTACACCTTC	CASSQIDRGYGYTF
TRBV18	.	TRBJ1-2	.	TGTGCCAGCTCACCACCAACAGGGGGCTACACCTTC	CASSPPTGGYTF
TRBV2	TRBD2	TRBJ2-7	.	TGTGCCAGCAGTAAGACTAGCGGGGGTGGCAAAATCGGAGACGAGCAGTACTTC	CASSKTSGGGKIGDEQYF
TRBV7-8	TRBD1	TRBJ1-5	.	TGTGCCAGCAGCCCAGGGGGAAGTAGCAATCAGCCCCAGCATTTT	CASSPGGSSNQPQHF
TRBV6-2/TRBV6-3	.	TRBJ2-2	.	TGTGCCAGCAGTTACCTTGACACCGGGGAGCTGTTTTTT	CASSYLDTGELFF
TRBV5-1	.	TRBJ1-4	.	TGCGCCAGCAGCTTGCGCGGGGGGGGCGAAAAACTGTTTTTT	CASSLRGGGEKLFF
TRBV6-2/TRBV6-3	TRBD1	TRBJ1-4	.	TGTGCCAGCAGCCTTGGACAGGTGGAGGAAAAACTGTTTTTT	CASSLGQVEEKLFF
TRBV18	.	TRBJ1-1	.	TGTGCCAGCTCACAGGGGATAGCCATGAACACTGAAGCTTTCTTT	CASSQGIAMNTEAFF